The 24 T cell receptor beta chains given below trace back to one sample, sequenced in a study of control samples from healthy donors and cancer patients. TCRdb's copy holds only in-frame clones and misses some; the assay was immunoSEQ multiplex PCR. There are about 44,000 clones in the sample; more than 75% occur only once, and 10% lies in the top ten. Sequencing input: PBMCs. Receptor source: a woman aged 55-70 years with lung cancer.

This chain joins TRBV29-1 and TRBJ1-1; 9 bases match TRBD1. The CDR3 is 13 amino acids. The trim removed 8 bases at V and 4 bases at J, leaving 8 bases unmatched. The germline V gene encodes CDR1 SQVTM and CDR2 ANQGSEA. CDR3 DNA sequence: TGCAGCTTCGGGACAGGGTCCCTCACTGAAGCTTTCTTT. Translated: CSFGTGSLTEAFF.

The rearrangement uses TRBV9 and TRBJ1-4; D is unresolved. V was clipped by 0 bases and J by 4 bases, with 7 bases between them. The CDR3 is made up of 14 amino acids. Germline CDR1 SGDLS, CDR2 YYNGEE. CDR3 residues: CASSVGRGNEKLFF. The CDR3 region has the DNA TGTGCCAGCAGCGTAGGCAGAGGTAATGAAAAACTGTTTTTT.

This clone was detected a few times. The V and J genes are TRBV19 and TRBJ1-3; D gene unclear. This CDR3 spans 13 amino acids. Germline CDR1 reads LNHDA; CDR2 reads SQIVND (reference sequence). V dropped 3 bases and J dropped 0 bases, with 3 bases sitting between them. The CDR3 nucleotides read TGTGCCAGTAGTATCAACTCTGGAAACACCATATATTTT. Translating it yields CASSINSGNTIYF. Full variable domain (outside the CDR3, taken from reference TRBV19 and TRBJ1-3): DGGITQSPKYLFRKEGQNVTLSCEQNLNHDAMYWYRQDPGQGLRLIYYSQIVNDFQKGDIAEGYSVSREKKESFPLTVTSAQKNPTAFYLCASSINSGNTIYFGEGSWLTVV.

The chain carries TRBV24-1 and TRBJ2-5, with D perhaps TRBD1 (5 bases). V lost 5 bases, J lost 4 bases, and 13 bases lay in between. This CDR3 comprises 14 residues. CDR1 KGHDR and CDR2 SFDVKD come from the germline V gene. CDR3 DNA sequence: TGTGCCACCAGTGGGACACAGGCGGCAGAGACCCAGTACTTC. Residues: CATSGTQAAETQYF.

This CDR3 is CASDLTSGAHIITDTQYF. CDR3 nucleotide sequence: TGTGCCAGCGATCTAACTAGCGGCGCCCATATAATCACAGATACGCAGTATTTT. The rearrangement links TRBV21-1 to TRBJ2-3; the table's D call of TRBD2 was not tested on the DNA. TRBV21-1 has pseudogene status. The CDR3 covers 18 residues.

V is TRBV6-5 and J is TRBJ1-2; possible D gene TRBD1, 6 bases. Trimming shortened V by 6 bases and J by 4 bases, and 12 bases separated the two germline ends. The CDR3 covers 13 residues. Germline V gene sequence: CDR1 MNHEY, CDR2 SVGAGI. CDR3 sequence (DNA): TGTGCCAGCAGCTCAGGGACACCCTATGGCTACACCTTC. Encoded protein: CASSSGTPYGYTF.

This clone was seen a single time. The chain couples TRBV5-5 to TRBJ1-2; D may be TRBD1 (6 bases). From germline, CDR1 is SGHKS and CDR2 YYEKEE (reference sequence). Trimming shortened V by 4 bases and J by 4 bases, and 17 bases separated the two germline ends. This CDR3 is 15 amino acids long. The CDR3 bases are TGTGCCAGCAGCCTAGGTGGCGGGGGCCTCTATGGCTACACCTTC. Translated: CASSLGGGGLYGYTF.

There are a few counts of this clone. V usage is TRBV4-3 and J usage is TRBJ1-3; the D gene is possibly TRBD1 (5 bases). The CDR3 runs to 16 residues. Trimming left V 0 bases short and J 8 bases short, with 17 bases between. Germline loops: CDR1 LGHNA, CDR2 YSLEER. In DNA form, the CDR3 reads TGCGCCAGCAGCCAAGATACAGGTGTAGGGATGGACACCATATATTTT. It encodes CASSQDTGVGMDTIYF.

This chain connects TRBV30 to TRBJ2-2; a weak D match, TRBD2 (6 bases). V gave up 1 base and J gave up 5 bases, with 8 bases separating them. CDR1 and CDR2 (germline): GTSNPN, SVGIG (reference sequence). The CDR3 runs to 13 residues. The CDR3 bases are TGTGCCTGGAGTGGACTAGTTACCGGGGAGCTGTTTTTT. The encoded protein is CAWSGLVTGELFF.

The rearrangement joins TRBV2 to TRBJ2-1; TRBD1 matches 9 bases. With V trimmed by 6 bases and J by 2 bases, 5 bases remained unmatched. CDR1 and CDR2 from the germline V gene are SNHLY and FYNNEI. The CDR3 loop spans 15 amino acids. For the CDR3, the DNA is TGTGCCAGCAGGTTGGACAGGGGCGCCTACAATGAGCAGTTCTTC. This encodes CASRLDRGAYNEQFF. Full variable domain (remainder filled in from reference TRBV2 and TRBJ2-1): EPEVTQTPSHQVTQMGQEVILRCVPISNHLYFYWYRQILGQKVEFLVSFYNNEISEKSEIFDDQFSVERPDGSNFTLKIRSTKLEDSAMYFCASRLDRGAYNEQFFGPGTRLTVL.

This clone came up once. The V gene is TRBV7-9, the J gene TRBJ2-2; the D gene is possibly TRBD1 (5 bases). CDR3 size: 16 residues. Germline values: CDR1 SEHNR, CDR2 FQNEAQ (reference sequence). With 3 bases removed from V and 6 bases from J, the gap between germline ends came to 17 bases. The CDR3 DNA is TGTGCCAGCAGCTTGCATCAGGGAAAGGTCCCCGGGGAGCTGTTTTTT. This gives the protein CASSLHQGKVPGELFF. The whole variable domain, filled in from reference TRBV7-9 and TRBJ2-2, reads DTGVSQNPRHKITKRGQNVTFRCDPISEHNRLYWYRQTLGQGPEFLTYFQNEAQLEKSRLLSDRFSAERPKGSFSTLEIQRTEQGDSAMYLCASSLHQGKVPGELFFGEGSRLTVL.

V gene TRBV19 combines with J gene TRBJ2-1, with a possible D match to TRBD2 (6 bases). Trimming shortened V by 6 bases and J by 9 bases, and 18 bases separated the two germline ends. The CDR3 spans 14 residues. In germline, CDR1 is LNHDA, CDR2 SQIVND (reference sequence). Written as DNA, the CDR3 is TGTGCCAGTAGACAAGGCCGGGGGTGGCGTGAGCAGTTCTTC. This sequence encodes CASRQGRGWREQFF.

The chain links TRBV10-3 to TRBJ1-5; 7 positions match TRBD1. Germline assignment: CDR1 ENHRY and CDR2 SYGVKD. The trim removed 0 bases at V and 4 bases at J, leaving 3 bases unmatched. The CDR3 contains 15 residues. The CDR3 loop reads CAISESEGANQPQHF. The CDR3 bases are TGTGCCATCAGTGAGTCGGAGGGGGCGAATCAGCCCCAGCATTTT.

The rearrangement links TRBV29-1 to TRBJ2-1, with D hard to call. The germline V gene encodes CDR1 SQVTM and CDR2 ANQGSEA. This CDR3 region has 9 residues. The V end lost 4 bases, the J end lost 10 bases, and 5 bases lay between the germline ends. CDR3 in amino acids: CSVGKEQFF. The DNA for the CDR3 is TGCAGCGTTGGGAAGGAGCAGTTCTTC.

CDR3 in amino acids: CASSLGGILTF. Here the CDR3 DNA reads TGTGCCAGCAGCTTAGGGGGGATCCTGACTTTC. V and J are TRBV7-9 and TRBJ2-6; possibly TRBD1 or TRBD2 for D (5 bases each). V gave up 1 base and J gave up 14 bases, with 6 bases separating them. This CDR3 contains 11 residues. Germline loops: CDR1 SEHNR, CDR2 FQNEAQ (reference sequence).

V is TRBV7-3 and J is TRBJ2-1; a possible D gene is TRBD2 (5 bases). V lost 2 bases and J lost 0, with 11 bases in between. CDR3 length: 16 residues. In germline, CDR1 is SGHTA, CDR2 FQGTGA. The DNA for the CDR3 is TGTGCCAGCAGCTTAGGTGAAGGACTCTCCTACAATGAGCAGTTCTTC. It encodes CASSLGEGLSYNEQFF.

This chain links TRBV14 with TRBJ2-3; no firm D call. Germline lookup yields CDR1 SGHDN and CDR2 FVKESK. This CDR3 has 17 residues. The germline V and J ends were trimmed by 0 bases and 0 bases, with 13 bases remaining between them. The CDR3 is CASSQDDPVPSTDTQYF. Written as DNA, the CDR3 is TGTGCCAGCAGCCAAGATGACCCTGTCCCGAGCACAGATACGCAGTATTTT.

The V gene is TRBV7-2, the J gene TRBJ2-1, with 12 bases fitting TRBD2. V was clipped by 5 bases and J by 7 bases; unmatched bases: 15. The CDR3 has 18 residues. Per germline, CDR1 SGHTA and CDR2 FQGNSA. As DNA, the CDR3 is TGTGCCAGCAGCCCCAAGTACGGACTAGCGGGAAATCAAAATGAGCAGTTCTTC. Protein sequence: CASSPKYGLAGNQNEQFF.

V gene TRBV2 combines with J gene TRBJ2-2, with 8 bases identical to TRBD2. Per germline, CDR1 SNHLY and CDR2 FYNNEI. V dropped 3 bases and J dropped 4; count of bases not matched to a gene: 7. CDR3 size: 16 residues. Written as DNA, the CDR3 is TGTGCCAGCAGTGAGCAGGGACTAGACCTCACCGGGGAGCTGTTTTTT. It encodes CASSEQGLDLTGELFF.

This clone was counted a few times. The CDR3 nucleotides read TGTGCCAGCAGCTCTACAACAGGGGACATTTTTGAAAAACTGTTTTTT. As protein: CASSSTTGDIFEKLFF. V usage is TRBV11-2 and J usage is TRBJ1-4, with 7 bases matching TRBD1. The CDR3 sequence is 16 residues long. Germline V gene sequence: CDR1 SGHAT, CDR2 FQNNGV. The V and J ends lost 4 bases and 7 bases, in that order; junction bases with no gene match: 12.

The chain has TRBV5-6 and TRBJ1-4; TRBD1 is a possible D gene (6 bases). The CDR3 is 14 residues long. V lost 4 bases and J 3 bases, leaving 10 bases between the germline ends. Per the germline V gene, CDR1 is SGHDT and CDR2 is YYEEEE. In DNA form, the CDR3 reads TGTGCCAGCAGCCGGGACACAGCTAATGAAAAACTGTTTTTT. Amino acids: CASSRDTANEKLFF.

This sequence joins TRBV19 and TRBJ1-3; D perhaps matches TRBD1 (6 bases). Trimming took off 2 bases at V and 0 bases at J, with 14 bases between the two ends. CDR3 length: 17 amino acids. Germline V CDR1 and CDR2: LNHDA, SQIVND (reference sequence). In nucleotides, the CDR3 is TGTGCCAGTAGTATAAACTTCGACAGGCACTCTGGAAACACCATATATTTT. Amino acid sequence: CASSINFDRHSGNTIYF.

The V and J genes are TRBV5-4 and TRBJ1-4; possibly TRBD1 for D (5 bases). The length of the CDR3 is 16 residues. Per germline, CDR1 SGHNT and CDR2 YYREEE (reference sequence). V dropped 0 bases and J dropped 4 bases, with 13 bases sitting between them. Here the CDR3 reads CASSLGSSGVNEKLFF. CDR3 DNA sequence: TGTGCCAGCAGCTTGGGATCCTCGGGGGTTAATGAAAAACTGTTTTTT. Combining the CDR3 with reference TRBV5-4 and TRBJ1-4 gives the whole variable domain ETGVTQSPTHLIKTRGQQVTLRCSSQSGHNTVSWYQQALGQGPQFIFQYYREEENGRGNFPPRFSGLQFPNYSSELNVNALELDDSALYLCASSLGSSGVNEKLFFGSGTQLSVL.

This clone was counted a few times. The rearrangement uses TRBV21-1 and TRBJ2-2; TRBD1, the D gene given by the table, was not confirmed from the DNA. TRBV21-1 is deemed a pseudogene. CDR3 length equals 17 residues. This CDR3 reads CASSDHRAGGRPGELFF. CDR3 coding DNA: TGTGCCAGCAGCGACCACCGGGCAGGGGGCAGACCCGGGGAGCTGTTTTTT.